Described below is a single TCR beta chain sequence and its context. The V end was cut by 4 bases, the J end by 0 bases, with 9 bases between. This CDR3 comprises 14 residues. Per the germline V gene, CDR1 is ENHRY and CDR2 is SYGVKD. The data belong to a study of technical replicates of blood from four donors. Assay: immunoSEQ multiplex PCR; the TCRdb copy retains only in-frame clones and omits some. The table shows about 54,000 clones, with around 94% occurring only once. Sequenced sample: T cells isolated from PBMCs. The TCR comes from a human donor in good health. This chain joins TRBV10-3 and TRBJ1-1; D is undetermined. The chain's CDR3 is CAISVGGVNTEAFF. The CDR3 DNA sequence: TGTGCCATCAGTGTGGGCGGGGTGAACACTGAAGCTTTCTTT.